The TCR beta chain described here comes from a study of blood T cell repertoires in COVID-19. Turning to the study itself: T cells, B-cell-depleted T cells, or PBMCs supplied cDNA or gDNA.

During active infection, Seattle patients enrolled and were then monitored through disease. Assay used: immunoSEQ multiplex PCR; TCRdb lists only in-frame clones, some missing. The sample carries 200,000 to 250,000 clones, around 86% recorded once. The CDR3 extends over 12 amino acids. Trimming took off 4 bases at V and 6 bases at J, with 10 bases between the two ends. CDR1 SGHNT and CDR2 YYREEE come from the germline V gene (reference sequence). The chain joins TRBV5-4 to TRBJ1-1; D is possibly TRBD1 (5 bases). The origin of this receptor is a woman over 75 with COVID-19, enrolled during active disease. Sequencing was performed on peripheral blood. The CDR3 protein is CASSLGRAEAFF. CDR3 sequence (DNA): TGTGCCAGCAGCCTGGGACGGGCTGAAGCTTTCTTT.